These 7 T cell receptor beta chains originate from one sample sequenced in a study of blood T cell repertoires in COVID-19. Profiled with immunoSEQ multiplex PCR; TCRdb holds only in-frame clones, not every one. The table includes around 83,000 clones, roughly 85% detected once. Sequencing input: peripheral blood. These receptors originate from a man between 45 and 60 years old with active or convalescent COVID-19.

This sequence joins TRBV3-1 (or the pseudogene TRBV3-2) and TRBJ2-7; 9 nucleotides agree with TRBD1. V shed 6 bases and J 1 base; nucleotides not matched to a gene: 7. Germline V gives CDR1 LGHDT, CDR2 YNNKEL (reference sequence). The CDR3 covers 15 residues. CDR3 residues: CASSPGQGLSYEQYF. As DNA, the CDR3 is TGTGCCAGCAGTCCCGGACAGGGGCTATCCTACGAGCAGTACTTC.

The rearrangement links TRBV5-1 to TRBJ1-4; TRBD1 matches 10 bases. The V gene end was trimmed by 3 bases and the J gene end by 0 bases; junction bases not matched to a gene: 8. Germline-derived CDR1 and CDR2 are SGHRS and YFSETQ. The CDR3 sequence is 18 residues long. CDR3 nucleotide sequence: TGCGCCAGCAGCTCACCGGGACAGGGGAGTGCAACTAATGAAAAACTGTTTTTT. Residues: CASSSPGQGSATNEKLFF.

The chain recombines TRBV18 with TRBJ2-1; 9 nucleotides align to TRBD2. CDR1 and CDR2 (germline): KGHSH, LQKENI. Unmatched junction bases numbered 8, after V lost 1 base and J lost 7 bases. The CDR3 runs 16 residues. The CDR3 DNA is TGTGCCAGCTCACCACTAATAGCGGGAGCGGGGAATGAGCAGTTCTTC. It encodes CASSPLIAGAGNEQFF.

This chain links TRBV30 with TRBJ1-5, with 9 bases aligning to TRBD1. After removal of 2 bases from V and 4 bases from J, the junction contained 12 bases not matched to a gene. This CDR3 is 17 amino acids long. CDR1 and CDR2 (germline): GTSNPN, SVGIG (reference sequence). Here the CDR3 reads CAWSSRTGVGLNQPQHF. The DNA for the CDR3 is TGTGCCTGGAGTTCCAGGACAGGGGTTGGGCTTAATCAGCCCCAGCATTTT.

The chain has TRBV15 and TRBJ1-3; TRBD1 aligns across 7 bases. J lost 0 bases, V lost 0 bases, and 2 bases had no gene match. Germline V gene data show CDR1 as LNHNV and CDR2 as YYDKDF (reference sequence). This CDR3 is 16 amino acids long. In DNA form, the CDR3 reads TGTGCCACCAGCAGAGAGGGACAGATCTCTGGAAACACCATATATTTT. Translated: CATSREGQISGNTIYF.

This chain joins TRBV28 and TRBJ2-5; 12 bases line up with TRBD1. The CDR3 extends over 15 amino acids. The germline V gene has CDR1 MDHEN and CDR2 SYDVKM. J gave up 5 bases and V 5 bases, and 6 bases lay outside the gene matches. The CDR3 here is CASSPGTGGVETQYF. The CDR3 nucleotides read TGTGCCAGCAGTCCTGGGACAGGGGGCGTCGAGACCCAGTACTTC.

The V and J genes are TRBV18 and TRBJ1-2; 11 bases match TRBD1. V lost 0 bases and J lost 2; bases outside the gene matches: 5. Germline V lookup: CDR1 KGHSH, CDR2 LQKENI. The CDR3 runs 17 residues. The CDR3 nucleotides read TGTGCCAGCTCACCACCGGGACAGGGGGATCGCAACTATGGCTACACCTTC. Its protein is CASSPPGQGDRNYGYTF.